The 23 T cell receptor beta chains given below trace back to one sample, sequenced in a study of immune heterogeneity within non-small cell lung tumors. Template was bulk tumor genomic DNA, roughly 650 ng per sample. While surgery was under way, several biopsies spaced far apart were taken per primary tumor. Surgery that was curative in intent was performed on patients with untreated, newly diagnosed non-small cell lung cancer. TCR beta CDR3 was amplified by multiplex PCR, first round nine to ten cycles, 32 V and 13 J primers. One entry per CDR3 protein results from TCRdb running MiXCR on the multiplex PCR reads. The table shows 20,000 to 25,000 distinct CDR3 sequences, with roughly 29% occurring only once. The sample was lung tumor tissue. These receptors originate from a man aged 40-50 years with non-small cell lung cancer.

Concerning this clonotype itself: Being one base from a much bigger clone, this may be a read error. V and J are TRBV6-5 and TRBJ1-6; a weak D match, TRBD1 (6 bases). Germline CDR1 is MNHEY and CDR2 is SVGAGI. The CDR3 extends over 15 amino acids. CDR3 nucleotide sequence: TGTGACAGCAGCTACTCGACAGGACCCAATTCACCCCTCCACTTT. Translated: CDSSYSTGPNSPLHF.

This chain connects TRBV19 to TRBJ1-2; D unclear. Per the germline V gene, CDR1 is LNHDA and CDR2 is SQIVND (reference sequence). V dropped 5 bases and J dropped 8 bases, with 12 bases sitting between them. The CDR3 spans 12 residues. CDR3 DNA sequence: TGTGCCAGTAGTCCCCCGGTAGTAGGCTACACCTTC. Translated, it gives CASSPPVVGYTF. Full variable domain (rest looked up from reference TRBV19 and TRBJ1-2): DGGITQSPKYLFRKEGQNVTLSCEQNLNHDAMYWYRQDPGQGLRLIYYSQIVNDFQKGDIAEGYSVSREKKESFPLTVTSAQKNPTAFYLCASSPPVVGYTFGSGTRLTVV.

This clonotype was recorded a few times. The CDR3: CASGGRLETQYF. The CDR3 DNA sequence: TGTGCCAGCGGAGGACGGCTTGAGACCCAGTACTTC. The V gene is TRBV11-3, the J gene TRBJ2-5; weak D call: TRBD2 (5 bases). Germline V lookup: CDR1 SGHNT, CDR2 YENEEA. V was cut by 8 bases and J by 5 bases, with 12 bases left in between. The CDR3 covers 12 residues.

This clonotype was recorded once. V is TRBV12-3 or TRBV12-4 and J is TRBJ2-3; TRBD2 matches at 11 bases. V trimming: 6 bases; J trimming: 10 bases; junction bases outside the gene matches: 12. The CDR3 sequence is 15 residues long. CDR3 nucleotide sequence: TGTGCCAGCAGGGTAGCGGGAGGGGGGGTCACGGCGCAGTATTTT. Protein: CASRVAGGGVTAQYF.

This clonotype was seen more than once but under ten times. The genes are TRBV2 and TRBJ2-1, with 9 bases aligning to TRBD2. Germline assignment: CDR1 SNHLY and CDR2 FYNNEI. V lost 4 bases to trimming and J lost 8 bases; unmatched junction nucleotides: 6. This CDR3 has 14 residues. CDR3 DNA: TGTGCCAGCAGTGTCGAGCGGGAGGCAGATGAGCAGTTCTTC. This sequence encodes CASSVEREADEQFF.

The sample holds many counts of this clonotype. The chain links TRBV2 to TRBJ2-3, with 12 positions matching TRBD2. The CDR3 runs 15 residues. V gave up 6 bases and J gave up 6 bases; unmatched junction bases: 7. Germline V CDR1 and CDR2: SNHLY, FYNNEI. The CDR3 sequence is CASRGGLAGGDTQYF. The CDR3 DNA sequence: TGTGCCAGCAGAGGAGGGCTAGCGGGAGGGGATACGCAGTATTTT.

The chain links TRBV11-3 to TRBJ2-1, with D perhaps TRBD2 (6 bases). The CDR3 is 14 amino acids. Trimming took off 1 base at V and 10 bases at J, with 14 bases between the two ends. Germline V CDR1 and CDR2: SGHNT, YENEEA. CDR3 protein: CASSLVTLRGEQFF. In nucleotides, the CDR3 is TGTGCCAGCAGCTTAGTCACCCTCCGGGGGGAGCAGTTCTTC.

This clonotype was found many times. The rearrangement joins TRBV12-3 or TRBV12-4 to TRBJ1-1; unclear D gene. Trimming took 4 bases from V and 1 from J, leaving 7 bases between them. CDR3 size: 13 residues. The chain's CDR3 is CASSYTANTEAFF. The CDR3 DNA reads as TGTGCCAGCAGTTATACAGCGAACACTGAAGCTTTCTTT.

This clonotype is medium-sized in the sample. The J gene is TRBJ2-2, the V gene TRBV11-2; 14 bases match TRBD2. This CDR3 contains 16 residues. Germline V CDR1 and CDR2: SGHAT, FQNNGV. J gave up 6 bases and V 4 bases, and 4 bases lay outside the gene matches. This CDR3 is CASSWGLAGEAGELFF. DNA of the CDR3: TGTGCCAGCAGCTGGGGACTAGCGGGAGAGGCCGGGGAGCTGTTTTTT. Looking up the rest from reference TRBV11-2 and TRBJ2-2 gives the full variable domain: EAGVAQSPRYKIIEKRQSVAFWCNPISGHATLYWYQQILGQGPKLLIQFQNNGVVDDSQLPKDRFSAERLKGVDSTLKIQPAKLEDSAVYLCASSWGLAGEAGELFFGEGSRLTVL.

This clonotype was picked up many times. V and J are TRBV6-1 and TRBJ1-1; TRBD1 is a possible D gene (5 bases). Trimming took off 3 bases at V and 4 bases at J, with 12 bases between the two ends. The CDR3 extends over 14 amino acids. Per the germline V gene, CDR1 is MNHNS and CDR2 is SASEGT. The CDR3 sequence is CASSDSGRGTEAFF. In DNA form, the CDR3 reads TGTGCCAGCAGTGACTCGGGAAGGGGCACTGAAGCTTTCTTT.

About this clonotype: One base away lies a much larger clone, so this may be a sequencing read error. CDR3 DNA sequence: TGTGCCAGCAGCTCACCTCGCCGAAGCTCCTACGACCAGTACTTC. This translates into CASSSPRRSSYDQYF. This chain joins TRBV7-9 and TRBJ2-7; no definite D call. Germline V CDR1 and CDR2: SEHNR, FQNEAQ (reference sequence). The CDR3 totals 15 residues.

The chain joins TRBV4-1 to TRBJ2-2; 11 bases line up with TRBD2. Trimming at V came to 1 base and at J to 5 bases, leaving 3 bases not matched to a gene. CDR3 length: 16 amino acids. Germline CDR1 reads MGHRA; CDR2 reads YSYEKL. This chain's CDR3 is CASSQVAGGLTGELFF. Written as DNA, the CDR3 is TGCGCCAGCAGCCAAGTAGCGGGAGGGTTAACCGGGGAGCTGTTTTTT.

As concerns this clonotype: This may arise from a read error, as a much more abundant clone is one base away. The V and J genes are TRBV10-2 and TRBJ2-1, with D uncertain. Germline V gene sequence: CDR1 WSHSY, CDR2 SAAADI. The CDR3 is made up of 15 amino acids. The V end lost 9 bases, the J end lost 3 bases, and 18 bases lay between the germline ends. In DNA form, the CDR3 reads TGCGCCAGAAGCCCAGATAGCATGATCTACAATGAGCAGTTCTTC. Translated, it gives CARSPDSMIYNEQFF.

This clonotype was seen at least ten times. V usage is TRBV2 and J usage is TRBJ2-7; D perhaps matches TRBD1 (5 bases). Germline lookup yields CDR1 SNHLY and CDR2 FYNNEI. This CDR3 spans 14 amino acids. The V end was cut by 1 base, the J end by 2 bases, with 9 bases between. This CDR3 is CASSEGGAAYEQYF. CDR3 nucleotide sequence: TGTGCCAGCAGTGAAGGGGGCGCCGCCTACGAGCAGTACTTC.

This clonotype occurred a few times. This chain joins TRBV9 and TRBJ1-6; maybe TRBD1 (6 bases). V lost 3 bases to trimming and J lost 5 bases, with 9 bases between them. This CDR3 has 14 residues. Per the germline V gene, CDR1 is SGDLS and CDR2 is YYNGEE. The CDR3 region is CASSAGGDNSPLHF. DNA of the CDR3: TGTGCCAGCAGCGCTGGGGGCGATAATTCACCCCTCCACTTT.

Remarks on this clonotype: A much bigger clone sits one base away, suggesting this may be a read error. This chain connects TRBV27 to TRBJ2-5; D not resolved. Trimming stripped 5 bases from V and 2 bases from J, with 12 bases between. The CDR3 has 14 amino acids. Germline CDR1 is MNHEY and CDR2 is SMNVEV (reference sequence). The CDR3 coding sequence is TGTGCCAGCAGTCCTAATGGGGTACAAGAGACCCAGTACTTC. The encoded protein is CASSPNGVQETQYF.

As regards this clonotype: A much larger clone differs by one base, so this may be a read error. This chain joins TRBV4-1 and TRBJ1-1; D is unresolved. This CDR3 is built from 17 residues. In germline, CDR1 is MGHRA, CDR2 YSYEKL. This chain's CDR3 is CASSPHGGHGSGTKAFF. In DNA, the CDR3 is TGCGCCAGCAGTCCTCATGGAGGGCATGGGAGCGGCACTAAAGCTTTCTTT.

This clonotype has more than one count but fewer than ten. The chain uses TRBV2 and TRBJ2-1; TRBD1 aligns across 12 bases. CDR3 length: 14 amino acids. After removal of 9 bases from V and 9 bases from J, the junction contained 9 bases not matched to a gene. The germline V gene encodes CDR1 SNHLY and CDR2 FYNNEI. CDR3 sequence: CASLTGTGGGEQFF. DNA for the CDR3: TGTGCCAGTCTAACCGGGACAGGGGGCGGTGAGCAGTTCTTC.

This chain connects TRBV2 to TRBJ2-1, with 8 bases lining up with TRBD2. V lost 4 bases and J lost 5; bases outside the gene matches: 1. Looked up from germline, CDR1 is SNHLY and CDR2 is FYNNEI. The CDR3 runs to 13 residues. The CDR3 reads CASSGLAHNEQFF. The DNA of the CDR3 is TGTGCCAGCAGTGGACTAGCGCACAATGAGCAGTTCTTC.

This clonotype has more than one count but fewer than ten. The gene calls are TRBV19 and TRBJ2-2, with 7 bases aligning to TRBD1. The ends lost 7 bases at V and 0 bases at J; junction bases unmatched: 5. CDR3 length: 15 residues. CDR1 LNHDA and CDR2 SQIVND come from the germline V gene (reference sequence). The CDR3 nucleotides are TGTGCCAGTATCCCGGGACAGACGAACACCGGGGAGCTGTTTTTT. Translating it yields CASIPGQTNTGELFF.

There are many counts of this clonotype. V gene TRBV6-1 combines with J gene TRBJ1-3; the D gene is possibly TRBD1 (6 bases). The CDR3 runs to 16 residues. V was shortened by 6 bases and J by 1 base, with 16 bases between the two germline ends. Germline V CDR1 and CDR2: MNHNS, SASEGT. CDR3 nucleotides: TGTGCCAGCAGACTAGGGGGAGTTGAGTCTGGAAACACCATATATTTT. As protein: CASRLGGVESGNTIYF.

The V and J genes are TRBV6-2 or TRBV6-3 and TRBJ2-7; D is ambiguous. With 5 bases removed from V and 1 base from J, the gap between germline ends came to 9 bases. Germline assignment: CDR1 MNHEY and CDR2 SVGEGT. The CDR3 has 13 amino acids. DNA for the CDR3: TGTGCCAGCAGTGAGGCAGGTTCCTACGAGCAGTACTTC. It specifies CASSEAGSYEQYF.

This clonotype has just a few counts. The J gene is TRBJ1-1, the V gene TRBV11-3; D remains unclear. The V gene's germline CDR1 is SGHNT and CDR2 YENEEA. V lost 2 bases and J 4 bases, leaving 5 bases between the germline ends. CDR3 length: 12 amino acids. The DNA for the CDR3 is TGTGCCAGCAGCTTAAGTTCCACTGAAGCTTTCTTT. Its protein is CASSLSSTEAFF.